These T cell receptor beta chains were read from a single sample in a study of blood T cell repertoires in COVID-19. Libraries were prepared by immunoSEQ multiplex PCR; TCRdb keeps only in-frame clonotypes and omits some of them. The sample has about 160,000 clones; 85% to 95% are singletons. Sequencing was performed on peripheral blood. These receptors all stem from a woman in her forties or fifties with acute or convalescent COVID-19. The CDR3 runs from the conserved cysteine through the conserved F or W. The order of the fields is V gene, J gene, clone size, D gene, CDR3 protein, CDR3 DNA. D genes are given only for firm matches. Some rows mark clone size as missing; the rest say once, few, many or name a class of expanded clone.

TRBV29-1	TRBJ2-7	NA	NA	CSVARLNSYEQYF	TGCAGCGTTGCGCGACTTAACTCCTACGAGCAGTACTTC
TRBV27	TRBJ1-2	once	NA	CASSTGQLYGYTF	TGTGCCAGCAGTACCGGACAGCTTTATGGCTACACCTTC
TRBV3-1/TRBV3-2	TRBJ2-7	once	TRBD1	CASSPGTGAYEQYF	TGTGCCAGCAGCCCTGGGACAGGGGCCTACGAGCAGTACTTC
TRBV6-5	TRBJ1-5	NA	TRBD1	CASSYGQVSNQPQHF	TGTGCCAGCAGTTATGGACAGGTTAGCAATCAGCCCCAGCATTTT
TRBV6-2/TRBV6-3	TRBJ1-5	NA	TRBD1	CASSSGTGGNQPQHF	TGTGCCAGCAGTTCCGGGACAGGGGGCAATCAGCCCCAGCATTTT
TRBV30	TRBJ1-1	NA	NA	CAWIPIGGFLRGEAFF	TGTGCCTGGATCCCCATCGGGGGTTTCCTCCGAGGGGAAGCTTTCTTT
TRBV5-6	TRBJ2-7	NA	TRBD1	CASSDWTGGNHEQYF	TGTGCCAGCAGCGACTGGACAGGGGGCAACCACGAGCAGTACTTC
TRBV15	TRBJ1-4	NA	NA	CATSRAGTNEKLFF	TGTGCCACCAGCAGAGCGGGGACTAATGAAAAACTGTTTTTT
TRBV24-1	TRBJ1-2	NA	NA	CATPWRLNYGYTF	TGTGCCACCCCTTGGAGACTTAACTATGGCTACACCTTC
TRBV2	TRBJ2-7	NA	NA	CACHRDRTFYEQYF	TGTGCCTGCCACAGGGACCGGACCTTTTACGAGCAGTACTTC
TRBV29-1	TRBJ2-7	NA	NA	CSVATGSGEQYF	TGCAGCGTGGCGACAGGTTCGGGAGAGCAGTACTTC
TRBV18	TRBJ2-3	NA	TRBD2	CASSPLQAGDTDTQYF	TGTGCCAGCTCACCACTCCAGGCGGGGGACACAGATACGCAGTATTTT
TRBV25-1	TRBJ1-2	NA	NA	CASMNRNDGYTF	TGTGCCAGCATGAACAGAAATGATGGCTACACCTTC
TRBV6-5	TRBJ2-7	NA	NA	CASSYSSAGTYEQYF	TGTGCCAGCAGTTACTCGAGCGCAGGGACCTACGAGCAGTACTTC
TRBV19	TRBJ1-5	NA	NA	CASRKEGNQPQHF	TGTGCCAGTCGGAAGGAGGGGAATCAGCCCCAGCATTTT
TRBV11-2	TRBJ1-2	NA	TRBD1	CASRHTNPTGGGRGYTF	TGTGCCAGCAGACACACGAACCCCACAGGGGGCGGTCGGGGCTACACCTTC
TRBV14	TRBJ1-2	NA	NA	CASSRNYRTAEGGYTF	TGTGCCAGCAGCCGAAACTATAGGACAGCCGAGGGGGGCTACACCTTC
TRBV19	TRBJ1-1	NA	TRBD1	CASRAGGWTEAFF	TGTGCCAGTAGGGCAGGGGGATGGACTGAAGCTTTCTTT
TRBV7-9	TRBJ1-5	once	NA	CASSPEGLSNQPQHF	TGTGCCAGCAGCCCCGAGGGACTTAGCAATCAGCCCCAGCATTTT
TRBV3-1/TRBV3-2	TRBJ1-2	NA	TRBD1	CASSQPGQGANNYGYTF	TGTGCCAGCAGCCAGCCGGGACAGGGGGCGAACAACTATGGCTACACCTTC
TRBV10-2	TRBJ2-3	NA	NA	CASRLSLVSDTQYF	TGCGCCAGCAGACTATCTTTGGTGTCGGATACGCAGTATTTT
TRBV7-2	TRBJ2-7	NA	NA	CASSLDHVSTIIGQYF	TGTGCCAGCAGCTTAGATCACGTGAGCACGATAATCGGGCAGTACTTC
TRBV11-2	TRBJ2-7	once	NA	CASSLWRQGNEQYF	TGTGCCAGCAGCTTATGGCGGCAGGGGAACGAGCAGTACTTC
TRBV7-9	TRBJ1-4	NA	NA	CASSGSGSSNEKLFF	TGTGCCAGCAGCGGTTCCGGGAGCTCTAATGAAAAACTGTTTTTT
TRBV4-1	TRBJ1-1	NA	NA	CASSSPGLAEAFF	TGCGCCAGCAGCTCCCCGGGTTTGGCTGAAGCTTTCTTT
TRBV7-3	TRBJ2-1	NA	TRBD2	CASSLQLAGRGEQFF	TGTGCCAGCAGCTTACAACTAGCGGGCCGGGGTGAGCAGTTCTTC
TRBV5-1	TRBJ2-3	NA	TRBD2	CASSFGGEDTQYF	TGCGCCAGCAGCTTCGGGGGGGAGGATACGCAGTATTTT
TRBV3-1/TRBV3-2	TRBJ2-5	NA	TRBD1	CASKDRAQGTQYF	TGTGCCAGCAAAGACAGGGCCCAGGGGACCCAGTACTTC
TRBV10-3	TRBJ1-1	few	NA	CAISGGGPEAFF	TGTGCCATCAGTGGAGGAGGACCTGAAGCTTTCTTT
TRBV7-9	TRBJ2-7	NA	TRBD1	CASSSGAGGMYEQYF	TGTGCCAGCAGCTCCGGGGCAGGGGGAATGTACGAGCAGTACTTC
TRBV27	TRBJ2-2	NA	NA	CASRFYRETGELFF	TGTGCCAGCAGATTCTACAGGGAAACCGGGGAGCTGTTTTTT
TRBV7-9	TRBJ2-2	NA	TRBD1	CASSQRTGEAGELFF	TGTGCCAGCAGCCAAAGGACAGGGGAAGCCGGGGAGCTGTTTTTT
TRBV2	TRBJ1-4	NA	NA	CASDAAGNEKLFF	TGTGCCAGCGACGCGGCAGGGAATGAAAAACTGTTTTTT
TRBV5-4	TRBJ1-5	NA	NA	CASSLQGRQPQHF	TGTGCCAGCAGCTTACAGGGTCGACAGCCCCAGCATTTT
TRBV12-5	TRBJ2-1	NA	TRBD2	CASGFSVGWGGEQFF	TGTGCTAGTGGTTTTTCGGTGGGTTGGGGGGGTGAGCAGTTCTTC
TRBV30	TRBJ1-3	NA	TRBD1	CAWTKQGFGGNTIYF	TGTGCCTGGACCAAACAGGGGTTTGGTGGAAACACCATATATTTT
TRBV10-1	TRBJ2-1	NA	TRBD2	CASSSSGTSSYNEQFF	TGCGCCAGCAGTTCGAGCGGGACTAGCTCCTACAATGAGCAGTTCTTC
TRBV5-6	TRBJ2-5	NA	NA	CASSLGSGTQETQYF	TGTGCCAGCAGCTTGGGGTCGGGGACTCAAGAGACCCAGTACTTC
TRBV6-5	TRBJ2-2	NA	NA	CASTVGTFTGELFF	TGTGCCAGCACCGTAGGGACTTTTACCGGGGAGCTGTTTTTT
TRBV5-4	TRBJ1-2	NA	NA	CASSSYGLEDYTF	TGTGCCAGCAGCTCTTACGGCCTCGAGGACTACACCTTC
TRBV7-9	TRBJ1-3	NA	NA	CASSAIVRVSGNTIYF	TGTGCCAGCAGCGCGATTGTGAGGGTCTCTGGAAACACCATATATTTT
TRBV3-1/TRBV3-2	TRBJ1-1	NA	NA	CASSPIEGAEAFF	TGTGCCAGCAGCCCTATAGAGGGAGCTGAAGCTTTCTTT
TRBV13	TRBJ2-7	NA	TRBD2	CASSSGLAGGPGYNEQYF	TGTGCCAGCAGCTCCGGGCTAGCGGGGGGGCCGGGTTACAACGAGCAGTACTTC
TRBV2	TRBJ1-4	few	TRBD1	CAAGTDTNEKLFF	TGTGCCGCCGGGACAGATACTAATGAAAAACTGTTTTTT
TRBV10-2	TRBJ1-5	NA	NA	CASTVDSPGQPQHF	TGCGCCAGCACGGTGGACTCCCCGGGCCAGCCCCAGCATTTT
TRBV7-8	TRBJ2-5	NA	TRBD2	CASSLGAIAGHGETQYF	TGTGCCAGCAGCTTAGGGGCCATAGCGGGGCATGGGGAGACCCAGTACTTC
TRBV28	TRBJ2-1	NA	TRBD1	CASSPGTGRTQFF	TGTGCCAGCAGTCCCGGGACAGGGCGGACCCAGTTCTTC
TRBV2	TRBJ2-3	NA	NA	CASSGGLRSTDTQYF	TGTGCCAGCAGTGGGGGGCTCCGTAGCACAGATACGCAGTATTTT
TRBV14	TRBJ2-7	NA	TRBD1	CASSQTGLYEQYF	TGTGCCAGCAGCCAGACAGGGTTGTACGAGCAGTACTTC
TRBV9	TRBJ2-3	NA	TRBD1	CASSVEGAEDTQYF	TGTGCCAGCAGCGTAGAGGGGGCCGAGGATACGCAGTATTTT
TRBV7-9	TRBJ2-7	NA	NA	CASSARDLSYEQYF	TGTGCCAGCAGCGCTAGGGACTTATCCTACGAGCAGTACTTC
TRBV18	TRBJ1-1	NA	TRBD1	CASSPILGTGLLEAFF	TGTGCCAGCTCACCCATCTTAGGGACAGGCCTACTTGAAGCTTTCTTT
TRBV28	TRBJ1-5	NA	TRBD1	CASMGTVNQPQHF	TGTGCCAGCATGGGGACAGTGAATCAGCCCCAGCATTTT
TRBV6-5	TRBJ2-1	NA	NA	CASRDYLSYNEQFF	TGTGCCAGCCGAGACTATTTGTCCTACAATGAGCAGTTCTTC
TRBV9	TRBJ2-5	NA	TRBD1	CASSAPGTVKETQYF	TGTGCCAGCAGCGCCCCCGGGACAGTTAAAGAGACCCAGTACTTC
TRBV5-4	TRBJ2-2	NA	NA	CASSLALAGGAGELFF	TGTGCCAGCAGCTTGGCATTGGCGGGTGGGGCCGGGGAGCTGTTTTTT
TRBV9	TRBJ1-1	NA	NA	CASSVEAGASTEAFF	TGTGCCAGCAGCGTAGAGGCGGGGGCGAGCACTGAAGCTTTCTTT